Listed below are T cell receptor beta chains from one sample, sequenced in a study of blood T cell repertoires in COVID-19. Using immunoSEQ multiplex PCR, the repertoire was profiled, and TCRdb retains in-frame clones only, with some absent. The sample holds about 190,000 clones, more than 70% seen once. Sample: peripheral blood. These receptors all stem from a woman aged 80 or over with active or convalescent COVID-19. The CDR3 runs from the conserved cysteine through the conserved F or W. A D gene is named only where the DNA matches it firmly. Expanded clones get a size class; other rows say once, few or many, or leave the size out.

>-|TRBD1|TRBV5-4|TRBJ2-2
CASSLGTGRTGELFF
TGTGCCAGCAGCTTAGGGACAGGACGAACCGGGGAGCTGTTTTTT
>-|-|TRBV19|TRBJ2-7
CASSKTGSSYEQYF
TGTGCCAGTAGTAAAACAGGGAGCTCCTACGAGCAGTACTTC
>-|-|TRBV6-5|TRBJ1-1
CASSGGGNRNTEAFF
TGTGCCAGCAGCGGGGGTGGCAACCGGAACACTGAAGCTTTCTTT
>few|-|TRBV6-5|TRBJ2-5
CASSSLVQETQYF
TGTGCCAGCAGTTCTCTCGTCCAAGAGACCCAGTACTTC
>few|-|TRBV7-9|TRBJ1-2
CASSTTRENYGYTF
TGTGCCAGCAGCACCACTAGAGAGAACTATGGCTACACCTTC
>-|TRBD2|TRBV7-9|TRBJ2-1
CASRSGGSSYNEQFF
TGTGCCAGCAGATCGGGGGGGAGCTCCTACAATGAGCAGTTCTTC
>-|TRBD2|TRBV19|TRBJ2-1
CASTGTSGGDYNEQFF
TGTGCCAGTACCGGGACTAGCGGGGGAGACTACAATGAGCAGTTCTTC
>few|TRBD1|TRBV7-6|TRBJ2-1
CASSQGQGVINEQFF
TGTGCCAGCAGCCAGGGACAGGGGGTGATTAATGAGCAGTTCTTC
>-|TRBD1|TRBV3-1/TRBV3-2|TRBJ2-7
CASSQAQGNNEQYF
TGTGCCAGCAGCCAAGCACAGGGGAACAACGAGCAGTACTTC
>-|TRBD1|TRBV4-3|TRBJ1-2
CASSQGPGTGDGYTF
TGCGCCAGCAGCCAAGGCCCGGGGACAGGGGATGGCTACACCTTC
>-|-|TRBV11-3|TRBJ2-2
CASSVQTTGELFF
TGTGCCAGCAGCGTCCAGACTACCGGGGAGCTGTTTTTT
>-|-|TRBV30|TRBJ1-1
CAWSVGPGKTEAFF
TGTGCCTGGAGTGTCGGCCCGGGTAAAACTGAAGCTTTCTTT
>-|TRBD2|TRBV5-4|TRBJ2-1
CASSLWDYINEQFF
TGTGCCAGCAGCTTGTGGGACTATATCAATGAGCAGTTCTTC
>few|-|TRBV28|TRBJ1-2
CASTLISSRDYGYTF
TGTGCCAGCACTTTAATATCGAGCAGGGACTATGGCTACACCTTC
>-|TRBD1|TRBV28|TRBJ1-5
CASGDGTGGGNQPQHF
TGTGCCAGCGGCGATGGGACAGGGGGAGGCAATCAGCCCCAGCATTTT
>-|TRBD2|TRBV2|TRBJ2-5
CASSERAGGLFLYF
TGTGCCAGCAGTGAGAGGGCGGGGGGCCTGTTTCTGTACTTC
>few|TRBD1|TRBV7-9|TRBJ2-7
CASSSPGTGMSREYF
TGTGCCAGCAGCTCCCCCGGGACAGGGATGAGTCGAGAGTACTTC
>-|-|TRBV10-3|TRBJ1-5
CAIRNTGAEPQHF
TGTGCCATCAGGAACACCGGTGCGGAGCCCCAGCATTTT
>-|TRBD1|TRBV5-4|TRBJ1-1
CASSQKTGTEAFF
TGTGCCAGCAGCCAAAAGACAGGGACGGAAGCTTTCTTT
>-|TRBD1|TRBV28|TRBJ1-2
CASSFGDRDNGYTF
TGTGCCAGCAGTTTCGGGGACAGGGACAATGGCTACACCTTC
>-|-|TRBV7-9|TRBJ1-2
CASSLSAGVNYGYTF
TGTGCCAGCAGCTTATCGGCAGGGGTAAACTATGGCTACACCTTC
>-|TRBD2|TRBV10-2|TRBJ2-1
CATTLAGADNEQFF
TGCGCCACAACCCTAGCGGGGGCCGACAATGAGCAGTTCTTC
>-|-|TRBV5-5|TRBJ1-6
CASSLGSLGEGSPLHF
TGTGCCAGCAGCTTGGGAAGTCTGGGGGAGGGTTCACCCCTCCACTTT
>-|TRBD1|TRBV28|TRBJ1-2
CASSFGQGYGYTF
TGTGCCAGCAGTTTCGGACAGGGATATGGCTACACCTTC
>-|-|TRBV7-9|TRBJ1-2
CASSPPRAYYGYTF
TGTGCCAGCAGCCCACCGCGTGCCTACTATGGCTACACCTTC
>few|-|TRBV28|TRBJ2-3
CASSSGQRLQYF
TGTGCCAGCAGTTCAGGACAGAGATTACAGTATTTT
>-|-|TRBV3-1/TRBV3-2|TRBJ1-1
CASSPGIYTEAFF
TGTGCCAGCAGCCCGGGGATCTACACTGAAGCTTTCTTT
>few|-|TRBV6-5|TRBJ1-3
CASSPGGSSGNTIYF
TGTGCCAGCAGCCCCGGGGGGAGCTCTGGAAACACCATATATTTT
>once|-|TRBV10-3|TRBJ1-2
CAISPTAGANYGYTF
TGTGCCATCAGTCCGACAGCGGGGGCTAACTATGGCTACACCTTC
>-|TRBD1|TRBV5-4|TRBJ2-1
CASSLKTGYDEQFF
TGTGCCAGCAGCTTGAAGACAGGGTATGATGAGCAGTTCTTC
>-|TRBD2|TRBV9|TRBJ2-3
CASSVPAGADTQYF
TGTGCCAGCAGCGTACCAGCGGGGGCAGATACGCAGTATTTT
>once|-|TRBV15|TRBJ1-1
CATSPRVDTEAFF
TGTGCCACCAGCCCCAGGGTGGACACTGAAGCTTTCTTT
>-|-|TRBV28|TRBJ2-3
CASRGYSGPPGDTQYF
TGTGCCAGCCGGGGTTATAGCGGTCCACCCGGAGATACGCAGTATTTT
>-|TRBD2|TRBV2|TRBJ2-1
CASSTTSGGSNEQFF
TGTGCCAGCAGTACGACTAGCGGGGGTTCGAATGAGCAGTTCTTC
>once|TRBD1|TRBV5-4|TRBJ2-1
CATGQGGSYNEQFF
TGTGCCACCGGACAGGGGGGCTCCTACAATGAGCAGTTCTTC
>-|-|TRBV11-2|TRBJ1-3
CASSLGTGGDTIYF
TGTGCCAGCAGCTTAGGCACAGGCGGGGACACCATATATTTT
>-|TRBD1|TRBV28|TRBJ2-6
CASSFLGTGRSGANVLTF
TGTGCCAGCAGTTTTCTAGGGACAGGACGCTCTGGGGCCAACGTCCTGACTTTC
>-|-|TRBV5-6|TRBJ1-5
CASSPGRGWNQPQHF
TGTGCCAGCAGCCCCGGCCGGGGGTGGAATCAGCCCCAGCATTTT
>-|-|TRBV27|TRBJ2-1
CASCSGGLYNEQFF
TGTGCCAGCTGCTCCGGGGGTCTCTACAATGAGCAGTTCTTC
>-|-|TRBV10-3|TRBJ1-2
CAISEDMGLNYGYTF
TGTGCCATCAGTGAGGATATGGGGCTGAACTATGGCTACACCTTC
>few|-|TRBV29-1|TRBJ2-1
CSVEEVASWQFF
TGCAGCGTTGAAGAGGTTGCGTCGTGGCAGTTCTTC
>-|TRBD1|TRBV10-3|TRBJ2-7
CAIRDAGGEQYF
TGTGCCATCAGAGATGCAGGGGGCGAGCAGTACTTC
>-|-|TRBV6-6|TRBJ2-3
CATGGQTASTDTQYF
TGTGCCACAGGAGGACAGACTGCTAGCACAGATACGCAGTATTTT
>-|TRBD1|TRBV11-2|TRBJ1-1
CASSLDRGYSAFF
TGTGCCAGCAGCTTAGACAGGGGGTATTCGGCTTTCTTT
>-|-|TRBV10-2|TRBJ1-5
CASSEAGRNQPQHF
TGCGCCAGCAGTGAGGCAGGGAGGAATCAGCCCCAGCATTTT
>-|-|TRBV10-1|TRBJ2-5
CASSKGGGEETQYF
TGCGCCAGCAGCAAAGGAGGGGGCGAAGAGACCCAGTACTTC
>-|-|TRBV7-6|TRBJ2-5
CASILRGGVRILETQYF
TGTGCCAGCATTCTAAGGGGGGGTGTCAGGATCTTGGAGACCCAGTACTTC
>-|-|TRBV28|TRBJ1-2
CASSDGINYGYTF
TGTGCCAGCAGCGACGGGATAAACTATGGCTACACCTTC
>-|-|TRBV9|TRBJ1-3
CASSAISGNTIYF
TGTGCCAGCAGCGCCATCTCTGGAAACACCATATATTTT
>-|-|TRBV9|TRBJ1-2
CASSVTQSYGYTF
TGTGCCAGCAGCGTAACACAGTCCTATGGCTACACCTTC
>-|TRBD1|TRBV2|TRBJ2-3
CASSKRQGVDTQYF
TGTGCCAGCAGTAAACGACAGGGAGTAGATACGCAGTATTTT
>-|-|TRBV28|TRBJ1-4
CASSWIREGKLFF
TGTGCCAGCAGTTGGATCAGGGAAGGAAAACTGTTTTTT
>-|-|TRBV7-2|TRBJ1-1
CASSPRWGPRTEAFF
TGTGCCAGCAGCCCAAGATGGGGGCCGAGGACTGAAGCTTTCTTT